This T cell receptor (beta chain) was identified in a study of PD-1 blockade in classical Hodgkin lymphoma. Brentuximab vedotin exposure varied, and every patient relapsed after autologous stem cell transplantation. Complete response, partial response or progressive disease constituted the best response categories observed. The CDR3 covers 16 residues. The V end was cut by 5 bases, the J end by 4 bases, with 20 bases between. CDR1 and CDR2 from the germline V gene are SGHTA and FQGNSA. Study-wide results and caveats: Prior to therapy, complete responders displayed diversity much like that of newly diagnosed patients. Relapsed/refractory patients reportedly had the lowest baseline TCR diversity, below newly diagnosed patients, who were below healthy donors. Reasons behind the repertoire differences stay unclear, perhaps disease activity or earlier therapy.

Using immunoSEQ multiplex PCR, the repertoire was profiled, and TCRdb retains in-frame clones only, with some absent. The sample consists of about 86,000 clones, around 90% of them appearing once. In the case of this clone: Its antigen is still unknown.

This sequence joins TRBV7-2 and TRBJ1-2, with a tentative D call TRBD1 (5 bases). The sample consisted of peripheral blood mononuclear cells (PBMCs), taken at baseline. The TCR sequence derives from a human donor with classical Hodgkin lymphoma. In DNA form, the CDR3 reads TGTGCCAGCAGCCTCCGGAGGCCTGGGGGAACCTATGGCTACACCTTC. Its protein product is CASSLRRPGGTYGYTF.